The 24 T cell receptor beta chains presented below share a single source sample, sequenced in a study of beta chain features in type 1 diabetes. Regarding the study as a whole: Among patients with Type 1 diabetes, TCRB CDR3s were moderately but significantly shorter in every one of the four CD4+ subsets.

These receptors' targets are unknown. Since all of the isolated RNA was reverse transcribed, expressed TCRB transcripts were what got sequenced. Profiled with immunoSEQ multiplex PCR; TCRdb holds only in-frame clones, not every one. The data contain 400,000 or so clones, around 9.6% of them singletons. Sequencing was done on a sample of central memory CD4+ T cells from blood. The receptors come from a man aged 25 to 40 with type 1 diabetes.

The gene calls are TRBV6-1 and TRBJ2-3; 7 nucleotides align to TRBD1. Germline V CDR1 and CDR2: MNHNS, SASEGT. The CDR3 is 14 amino acids. The V segment lost 4 bases and the J segment 4 bases; nucleotides outside the gene matches: 5. In nucleotides, the CDR3 is TGTGCCAGCAGTGTCGACAGGGTATCAGATACGCAGTATTTT. Residues: CASSVDRVSDTQYF.

In its sample, this clone was seen a few times. The rearrangement joins TRBV11-3 to TRBJ2-5, with a weak D call TRBD2 (6 bases). With 5 bases removed from V and 2 bases from J, the gap between germline ends came to 12 bases. The CDR3 is 14 amino acids. From germline, CDR1 is SGHNT and CDR2 YENEEA. The CDR3: CASSLNREQETQYF. CDR3 coding DNA: TGTGCCAGCAGCCTCAACCGGGAGCAAGAGACCCAGTACTTC.

CDR3 in DNA: TGTGCCAGCTCGCAGGGACTCTCAAAGGAAGGCTACACCTTC. The encoded protein is CASSQGLSKEGYTF. The V and J genes are TRBV18 and TRBJ1-2, with a possible D match to TRBD1 (5 bases). Germline lookup yields CDR1 KGHSH and CDR2 LQKENI. V was cut by 6 bases and J by 8 bases, with 19 bases left in between. The CDR3 length is 14 residues. Drawing the rest from reference TRBV18 and TRBJ1-2, the complete variable domain is NAGVMQNPRHLVRRRGQEARLRCSPMKGHSHVYWYRQLPEEGLKFMVYLQKENIIDESGMPKERFSAEFPKEGPSILRIQQVVRGDSAAYFCASSQGLSKEGYTFGSGTRLTVV.

The chain has TRBV30 and TRBJ1-1; the D is unclear. This CDR3 spans 13 amino acids. V was trimmed by 4 bases and J by 2 bases, leaving 11 bases between them. Germline loops: CDR1 GTSNPN, CDR2 SVGIG (reference sequence). In DNA form, the CDR3 reads TGTGCCTGGAATCAAAGGGATAACACTGAAGCTTTCTTT. Protein product: CAWNQRDNTEAFF. Combining the CDR3 with reference TRBV30 and TRBJ1-1 gives the whole variable domain SQTIHQWPATLVQPVGSPLSLECTVEGTSNPNLYWYRQAAGRGLQLLFYSVGIGQISSEVPQNLSASRPQDRQFILSSKKLLLSDSGFYLCAWNQRDNTEAFFGQGTRLTVV.

This clone turned up a few times. Other DNA sequences in this specimen translate into the identical CDR3. The chain employs TRBV7-2 and TRBJ2-7; 8 nucleotides line up with TRBD1. V gave up 5 bases and J gave up 1 base; unmatched junction bases: 7. The CDR3 length is 15 residues. Germline V CDR1 and CDR2: SGHTA, FQGNSA. CDR3 loop: CASSLNRGSSYEQYF. CDR3 sequence (DNA): TGTGCCAGCAGCCTCAACAGGGGGAGTTCCTACGAGCAGTACTTC.

The table lists this clone with a few counts. This chain connects TRBV7-3 to TRBJ2-7; TRBD2 matches at 8 bases. The CDR3 is 13 residues long. Losses at the gene ends were 4 bases for V and 2 bases for J; bases not matched to a gene: 1. Germline CDR1 and CDR2: SGHTA and FQGTGA. The CDR3 spells CASSSGRAYEQYF. The CDR3 nucleotides are TGTGCCAGCAGCTCCGGGAGGGCCTACGAGCAGTACTTC.

This clone has just a few counts. The rearrangement uses TRBV4-2 and TRBJ2-7; 9 bases agree with TRBD2. This CDR3 contains 16 residues. Per germline, CDR1 LGHNA and CDR2 YNFKEQ. Germline trimming cut 0 bases from V and 2 bases from J; bases unmatched to any gene: 5. The CDR3, as DNA: TGTGCCAGCAGCCAAGAGGACAAGCGGGAGGCCTACGAGCAGTACTTC. It encodes CASSQEDKREAYEQYF.

The gene calls are TRBV10-3 and TRBJ2-3, with D possibly matching TRBD1 (6 bases). The CDR3 is 14 residues long. The ends were cut back, 6 bases at V and 0 bases at J, with 10 bases in the middle. CDR1 is ENHRY, CDR2 SYGVKD, per germline. For the CDR3, the DNA is TGTGCCATCAGAAGACAGGATAGCACAGATACGCAGTATTTT. Translation: CAIRRQDSTDTQYF.

This clone was recorded a few times. The chain combines TRBV19 with TRBJ2-7; D might be TRBD1 (6 bases). The V end lost 7 bases, the J end lost 5 bases, and 18 bases lay between the germline ends. The germline gives CDR1 LNHDA, CDR2 SQIVND (reference sequence). The CDR3 covers 14 residues. The CDR3 reads CASNENDRTHEQYF. DNA of the CDR3: TGTGCCAGTAATGAAAACGACAGGACCCACGAGCAGTACTTC.

This clone was counted many times. As DNA, the CDR3 is TGTGCCAGCAGTTTTTCTAGGACTGACAATGAGCAGTTCTTC. Translated: CASSFSRTDNEQFF. The chain joins TRBV27 to TRBJ2-1; weak D call: TRBD2 (5 bases). The germline V gene encodes CDR1 MNHEY and CDR2 SMNVEV (reference sequence). V lost 3 bases and J lost 5, with 11 bases in between. This CDR3 is built from 14 residues.

This clone occurred a few times. The genes are TRBV4-1 and TRBJ2-5; D is ambiguous. Trimming removed 0 bases at V and 4 bases at J, with 15 bases between. The CDR3 covers 16 residues. Germline V gives CDR1 MGHRA, CDR2 YSYEKL. CDR3 DNA sequence: TGCGCCAGCAGCCAAGATAGGTCCTCCCAGCGAGAGACCCAGTACTTC. It codes for CASSQDRSSQRETQYF.

The chain combines TRBV25-1 with TRBJ2-1; D ambiguous. The ends were cut back, 2 bases at V and 0 bases at J, with 8 bases in the middle. CDR1 is MGHDK and CDR2 is SYGVNS in the germline V gene. This CDR3 comprises 15 residues. The DNA of the CDR3 is TGTGCCAGCAGTGAACAGGATAGCTCCTACAATGAGCAGTTCTTC. Translated, it gives CASSEQDSSYNEQFF.

This clone was seen repeatedly, ten times or more. V is TRBV10-3 and J is TRBJ2-1, with D maybe TRBD1 (6 bases). Deletions cut 4 bases from V and 10 bases from J, with 11 bases between. The CDR3 sequence is 12 residues long. The germline gives CDR1 ENHRY, CDR2 SYGVKD. CDR3 amino acids: CAISGGTREQFF. Written as DNA, the CDR3 is TGTGCCATCAGTGGAGGGACACGGGAGCAGTTCTTC.

This clone was detected only a few times. This chain links TRBV30 with TRBJ2-5, with D possibly being TRBD1 (6 bases). Between the trimmed V and J ends, which lost 0 bases and 4 bases, there was a span of 12 bases. The CDR3 is 14 amino acids. Per germline, CDR1 GTSNPN and CDR2 SVGIG (reference sequence). CDR3 region: CAWSVQGSIETQYF. Here the CDR3 DNA reads TGTGCCTGGAGTGTACAGGGCTCAATAGAGACCCAGTACTTC.

This clone has only a few counts. The V and J genes are TRBV9 and TRBJ2-2; D is undetermined. Germline CDR1 and CDR2: SGDLS and YYNGEE. V gave up 0 bases and J gave up 0 bases, with 9 bases separating them. The CDR3 is made up of 16 amino acids. CDR3 loop: CASSVARHANTGELFF. The CDR3 DNA reads as TGTGCCAGCAGCGTAGCCCGGCACGCGAACACCGGGGAGCTGTTTTTT.

CDR3 region: CASSFGSGSQPQHF. The CDR3 region has the DNA TGTGCCAGCAGCTTCGGGTCAGGGAGTCAGCCCCAGCATTTT. This sequence joins TRBV25-1 and TRBJ1-5, with a possible D match to TRBD1 (5 bases). The CDR3 extends over 14 amino acids. V was cut by 6 bases and J by 6 bases, with 15 bases left in between. Germline-derived CDR1 and CDR2 are MGHDK and SYGVNS. Looking up the rest from reference TRBV25-1 and TRBJ1-5 gives the full variable domain: EADIYQTPRYLVIGTGKKITLECSQTMGHDKMYWYQQDPGMELHLIHYSYGVNSTEKGDLSSESTVSRIRTEHFPLTLESARPSHTSQYLCASSFGSGSQPQHFGDGTRLSIL.

The V call is TRBV4-3, the J call TRBJ1-1, with D perhaps matching TRBD1 (5 bases). V was trimmed by 3 bases and J by 1 base, leaving 12 bases between them. CDR1 and CDR2 (germline): LGHNA, YSLEER. CDR3 length: 15 amino acids. The CDR3 bases are TGCGCCAGCAGCCAGATGTCCAGGGAGAACACTGAAGCTTTCTTT. It translates to CASSQMSRENTEAFF.

The CDR3 reads CASSIYRNQETQYF. In nucleotides, the CDR3 is TGTGCCAGCAGCATTTACAGGAACCAAGAGACCCAGTACTTC. V usage is TRBV7-2 and J usage is TRBJ2-5; weak D call: TRBD1 (5 bases). Germline CDR1 reads SGHTA; CDR2 reads FQGNSA. CDR3 length equals 14 residues. V lost 5 bases and J 0 bases, leaving 10 bases between the germline ends. Looking up the rest from reference TRBV7-2 and TRBJ2-5 gives the full variable domain: GAGVSQSPSNKVTEKGKDVELRCDPISGHTALYWYRQSLGQGLEFLIYFQGNSAPDKSGLPSDRFSAERTGGSVSTLTIQRTQQEDSAVYLCASSIYRNQETQYFGPGTRLLVL.

The CDR3 region has the DNA TGTGCCAGCAGCCAGGCCAGGAGGGCAGATACGCAGTATTTT. Encoded protein: CASSQARRADTQYF. The V call is TRBV14, the J call TRBJ2-3; D perhaps matches TRBD2 (6 bases). Trimming took off 3 bases at V and 4 bases at J, with 11 bases between the two ends. Germline CDR1 SGHDN, CDR2 FVKESK. The CDR3 consists of 14 residues.

This clone was counted between two and nine times. The chain is built from TRBV7-9 and TRBJ2-5; D might be TRBD2 (6 bases). Germline CDR1 SEHNR, CDR2 FQNEAQ (reference sequence). The CDR3 consists of 12 residues. V lost 7 bases to trimming and J lost 5 bases, with 11 bases between them. CDR3 in amino acids: CASTMEGETQYF. The CDR3 DNA reads TGTGCCAGCACAATGGAGGGGGAGACCCAGTACTTC.

This clone was seen many times. The gene calls are TRBV19 and TRBJ2-5; unclear D gene. Germline CDR1 reads LNHDA; CDR2 reads SQIVND (reference sequence). V shed 6 bases and J shed 3 bases, with 5 bases lying between them. This CDR3 is 11 amino acids long. As DNA, the CDR3 is TGTGCCAGTAGACGTGAAGAGACCCAGTACTTC. It codes for CASRREETQYF.

Only a few counts were recorded for this clone. The chain combines TRBV4-2 with TRBJ2-5, with 10 bases aligning to TRBD2. CDR1 and CDR2 from the germline V gene are LGHNA and YNFKEQ. V lost 1 base and J lost 3; bases outside the gene matches: 2. CDR3 size: 15 residues. The CDR3 reads CASSQGGTSEETQYF. CDR3 sequence (DNA): TGTGCCAGCAGCCAAGGCGGGACTAGCGAAGAGACCCAGTACTTC.

This clone has a handful of counts. The gene calls are TRBV5-6 and TRBJ2-1; TRBD1 agrees at 8 bases. Germline CDR1 SGHDT, CDR2 YYEEEE. This CDR3 has 13 residues. V shed 1 base and J 9 bases; nucleotides not matched to a gene: 3. CDR3 DNA sequence: TGTGCCAGCAGCTTGAGGACAGGGCCTGAGCAGTTCTTC. Encoded protein: CASSLRTGPEQFF.

The V call is TRBV7-2, the J call TRBJ1-2, with unresolved D. V lost 6 bases and J lost 3, with 14 bases in between. The germline CDR1 and CDR2 sequences are SGHTA and FQGNSA. The CDR3 loop spans 14 amino acids. CDR3 amino acids: CASSYTVWDYGYTF. DNA for the CDR3: TGTGCCAGCAGTTACACAGTCTGGGACTATGGCTACACCTTC.